A selection of T cell receptor beta chains follows, all from one sample in a study of blood T cell repertoires in COVID-19. Libraries were prepared by immunoSEQ multiplex PCR; TCRdb keeps only in-frame clonotypes and omits some of them. The sample holds 200,000 to 250,000 clones, approximately 83% seen once. Input material: peripheral blood. These receptors were taken from a woman aged 25 to 39 with COVID-19, enrolled during active disease. Both conserved end residues are part of each CDR3. The D gene is left open where the match is weak. A clone size is listed for some rows: how often the clone was seen (once, few, many), or a class if it is expanded.

DNA: TGTGCCAGCAGTTTCTTTCGAAGGACAGGGGATGAGCAGTTCTTC; CDR3: CASSFFRRTGDEQFF; D: TRBD1; J: TRBJ2-1; V: TRBV6-2/TRBV6-3; size: .
DNA: TGTGCCGTTAGCGGGAGGGCCAAGGAGACCCAGTACTTC; CDR3: CAVSGRAKETQYF; D: TRBD2; J: TRBJ2-5; V: TRBV7-9; size: .
DNA: TGTGCCAGCAGCGTTCAGCCTAGCTCCTACAATGAGCAGTTCTTC; CDR3: CASSVQPSSYNEQFF; D: .; J: TRBJ2-1; V: TRBV9; size: .
DNA: TGTGCCAGCTCACGGGACAGCCCTAACTATGGCTACACCTTC; CDR3: CASSRDSPNYGYTF; D: TRBD1; J: TRBJ1-2; V: TRBV18; size: .
DNA: TGTGCCAGCAGCCCCGAGGTGGGGGGGCCTGAAGCTTTCTTT; CDR3: CASSPEVGGPEAFF; D: .; J: TRBJ1-1; V: TRBV9; size: .
DNA: TGTGCCAGCAGCTTAAGCAGCGGAGGCTACAATGAGCAGTTCTTC; CDR3: CASSLSSGGYNEQFF; D: .; J: TRBJ2-1; V: TRBV7-3; size: .
DNA: TGTGCCAGCAGCCAAGAGGGACTAGCGGGCTCTGGGGCCAACGTCCTGACTTTC; CDR3: CASSQEGLAGSGANVLTF; D: TRBD2; J: TRBJ2-6; V: TRBV4-2; size: .
DNA: TGTGCCAGCAGCCCAACAACCTTGTACCAAGAGACCCAGTACTTC; CDR3: CASSPTTLYQETQYF; D: .; J: TRBJ2-5; V: TRBV11-2; size: .
DNA: TGTGCCAGCTCACCACAAGGGACAGGCTTTACCGGGGAGCTGTTTTTT; CDR3: CASSPQGTGFTGELFF; D: TRBD1; J: TRBJ2-2; V: TRBV18; size: .
DNA: TGTGCCAGCAGCCCCGGACAGGGTGAGGGAGCTTTCTTT; CDR3: CASSPGQGEGAFF; D: TRBD1; J: TRBJ1-1; V: TRBV7-9; size: .
DNA: TGTGCCAGCAGCTTGGTTCTACAGAGTGAGACCCAGTACTTC; CDR3: CASSLVLQSETQYF; D: .; J: TRBJ2-5; V: TRBV5-5; size: .
DNA: TGTGCCAGCAGCTTGGGGACTAGCGGGGTGACCTACGAGCAGTACTTC; CDR3: CASSLGTSGVTYEQYF; D: TRBD2; J: TRBJ2-7; V: TRBV5-4; size: few
DNA: TGTGCCAGTAGTCCCGGACTAGCGGGGGCACCCGAGACTGGGGCCAACGTCCTGACTTTC; CDR3: CASSPGLAGAPETGANVLTF; D: TRBD2; J: TRBJ2-6; V: TRBV19; size: .
DNA: TGTGCCAGCAGCCCTGCAGGACAGCTAGGTGCAGATACGCAGTATTTT; CDR3: CASSPAGQLGADTQYF; D: .; J: TRBJ2-3; V: TRBV9; size: .
DNA: TGTGCCATCAGTCCCGACAGGAATCAGCCCCAGCATTTT; CDR3: CAISPDRNQPQHF; D: .; J: TRBJ1-5; V: TRBV10-3; size: few
DNA: TGTGCCAGCAGCTTACGGGGACAGAACACTGAAGCTTTCTTT; CDR3: CASSLRGQNTEAFF; D: .; J: TRBJ1-1; V: TRBV7-3; size: .
DNA: TGTGCCAGCAGTTACGAAGTCGGCGGGGGGGAGCTGTTTTTT; CDR3: CASSYEVGGGELFF; D: .; J: TRBJ2-2; V: TRBV6-6; size: .
DNA: TGTGCCAGCAGCCCCGGGACAGGGTCGTCACCCCTCCACTTT; CDR3: CASSPGTGSSPLHF; D: TRBD1; J: TRBJ1-6; V: TRBV7-3; size: .
DNA: TGTGCCAGCAGTTTAGCTGAGCAGGGGGCGAGGGAAAAACTGTTTTTT; CDR3: CASSLAEQGAREKLFF; D: TRBD1; J: TRBJ1-4; V: TRBV27; size: .
DNA: TGTGCCTGGAGTGTAGGGGCCAGGAATAATTCACCCCTCCACTTT; CDR3: CAWSVGARNNSPLHF; D: .; J: TRBJ1-6; V: TRBV30; size: .
DNA: TGTGCCAGCAGTTTCGACAGGAGGTCTGGGGCTTTCTTT; CDR3: CASSFDRRSGAFF; D: .; J: TRBJ1-1; V: TRBV6-5; size: .
DNA: TGTGCCAGCAGACAGCGACAGGCTTTCTTT; CDR3: CASRQRQAFF; D: .; J: TRBJ1-1; V: TRBV19; size: .
DNA: TGTGCCAGCAGGCCCACGGGGGCGAACACCGGGGAGCTGTTTTTT; CDR3: CASRPTGANTGELFF; D: .; J: TRBJ2-2; V: TRBV25-1; size: .
DNA: TGTGCCATGAGGGGGACATTGCTCGATGAGCAGTTCTTC; CDR3: CAMRGTLLDEQFF; D: .; J: TRBJ2-1; V: TRBV10-3; size: .
DNA: TGTGCCAGCACCCGACTAGCGGGAGTTGGTGAGCAGTTCTTC; CDR3: CASTRLAGVGEQFF; D: TRBD2; J: TRBJ2-1; V: TRBV6-5; size: .
DNA: TGTGCCAGCAGTTTATCCAGACAGGGCCACGAGACCCAGTACTTC; CDR3: CASSLSRQGHETQYF; D: TRBD1; J: TRBJ2-5; V: TRBV27; size: .
DNA: TGTGCCACACAGGCAACTAATGAAAAACTGTTTTTT; CDR3: CATQATNEKLFF; D: .; J: TRBJ1-4; V: TRBV28; size: .
DNA: TGTGCCAGCAGTAGGGCGGGCAACTATGGCTACACCTTC; CDR3: CASSRAGNYGYTF; D: .; J: TRBJ1-2; V: TRBV6-2/TRBV6-3; size: .
DNA: TGTGCCAGCAGCCAAGAGGAGCAGGGATCCTACGAGCAGTACTTC; CDR3: CASSQEEQGSYEQYF; D: .; J: TRBJ2-7; V: TRBV4-2; size: few
DNA: TGTGCCAGCAGCTCGGACAGGGGAACCTACGAGCAGTACTTC; CDR3: CASSSDRGTYEQYF; D: TRBD1; J: TRBJ2-7; V: TRBV7-9; size: .
DNA: TGTGCCACCAGTGATTTTTCCCGGACTAGCGGGGGGGCCGGGGAGCTGTTTTTT; CDR3: CATSDFSRTSGGAGELFF; D: TRBD2; J: TRBJ2-2; V: TRBV24-1; size: .
DNA: TGTGCCAGCAGTCCGACAGGGGAGGCCACTGAAGCTTTCTTT; CDR3: CASSPTGEATEAFF; D: TRBD1; J: TRBJ1-1; V: TRBV2; size: .
DNA: TGTGCCTGGAGCTCCCTTGGACAGGGGGTTAAAAACATTCAGTACTTC; CDR3: CAWSSLGQGVKNIQYF; D: TRBD1; J: TRBJ2-4; V: TRBV30; size: .
DNA: TGTGCCATTCGCACCTCGGTTTCGGGGGACACTGAAGCTTTCTTT; CDR3: CAIRTSVSGDTEAFF; D: .; J: TRBJ1-1; V: TRBV10-3; size: few
DNA: TGTGCCAGCAGTTTCGGTCTAGCGGGGGAGCAGTTCTTC; CDR3: CASSFGLAGEQFF; D: TRBD2; J: TRBJ2-1; V: TRBV27; size: .
DNA: TGTGCCAGCAGCTACCTTCTCGGGGACACCATATATTTT; CDR3: CASSYLLGDTIYF; D: .; J: TRBJ1-3; V: TRBV7-9; size: few
DNA: TGTGCCAGCAGCTCGGGGGAAGGGATAGGTCAGCCCCAGCATTTT; CDR3: CASSSGEGIGQPQHF; D: .; J: TRBJ1-5; V: TRBV6-2/TRBV6-3; size: .
DNA: TGTGCCAGCTCACAGGGGGGAGACAATGAGCAGTTCTTC; CDR3: CASSQGGDNEQFF; D: TRBD1; J: TRBJ2-1; V: TRBV11-3; size: .
DNA: TGTGCCAGTAGTCGATCTGGACAGGGTCAGGGCTATGGCTACACCTTC; CDR3: CASSRSGQGQGYGYTF; D: TRBD1; J: TRBJ1-2; V: TRBV19; size: .
DNA: TGTGCCAGCAGCGTACGTCAGGGGTTGAGCTATGGCTACACCTTC; CDR3: CASSVRQGLSYGYTF; D: .; J: TRBJ1-2; V: TRBV9; size: .
DNA: TGTGCCAGCAGTTCCCCCGGGAGGGGATCCTACAATGAGCAGTTCTTC; CDR3: CASSSPGRGSYNEQFF; D: TRBD2; J: TRBJ2-1; V: TRBV28; size: .
DNA: TGTGCCAGCAGCTTGCGGGAGGGGGGGTCGTATGGCTACACCTTC; CDR3: CASSLREGGSYGYTF; D: .; J: TRBJ1-2; V: TRBV5-6; size: many
DNA: TGTGCCAGCAGCTCCGGGGACAGGTTTTGGGGCTACACCTTC; CDR3: CASSSGDRFWGYTF; D: TRBD1; J: TRBJ1-2; V: TRBV5-4; size: .
DNA: TGTGCCAGCAGTTCCGGGAGCTCTGGGGCCAACGTCCTGACTTTC; CDR3: CASSSGSSGANVLTF; D: .; J: TRBJ2-6; V: TRBV6-2/TRBV6-3; size: once
DNA: TGTGCCAGCAGTTACGGGGACAGGGCAGTCTATGGCTACACCTTC; CDR3: CASSYGDRAVYGYTF; D: TRBD1; J: TRBJ1-2; V: TRBV6-2/TRBV6-3; size: .
DNA: TGTGCCAGCAGCTTTGGGGACTCCTCTGGGGCCAACGTCCTGACTTTC; CDR3: CASSFGDSSGANVLTF; D: .; J: TRBJ2-6; V: TRBV7-2; size: .
DNA: TGTGCCAGTAGTATAAGTACCCTAGCGGGAGGAAATGAGCAGTTCTTC; CDR3: CASSISTLAGGNEQFF; D: TRBD2; J: TRBJ2-1; V: TRBV19; size: many
DNA: TGTGCCAGCAGCCACTCTACCCACACAGATACGCAGTATTTT; CDR3: CASSHSTHTDTQYF; D: .; J: TRBJ2-3; V: TRBV5-4; size: .
DNA: TGTGCCAGCTCACCACCGGACAGAGACCCCTTTAGTGCCACAGATACGCAGTATTTT; CDR3: CASSPPDRDPFSATDTQYF; D: .; J: TRBJ2-3; V: TRBV18; size: .
DNA: TGTGCCAGCAGCCATAGAATTATAAGGACAGGGGATACCCCAGCCAATCAGCCCCAGCATTTT; CDR3: CASSHRIIRTGDTPANQPQHF; D: TRBD1; J: TRBJ1-5; V: TRBV4-2; size: .